This TCR beta chain emerged from a study of Ad26.COV2.S vaccination and SARS-CoV-2 variants (dated by TCRdb to the early 2020s). General notes on the study: The specificity and breadth of SARS-CoV-2-reactive T cell receptors after Ad26.COV2.S vaccination were assessed by TCRbeta repertoire sequencing. The TCR-sequenced set comprised approximately 32 samples: approximately 19 Ad26.COV2.S vaccine recipients, 5 placebo recipients and 8 SARS-CoV-2 convalescent individuals.

Beyond this particular receptor, the publication reports: Vaccine and placebo recipients had similar non-spike TCR breadth, a finding consistent with the vaccine containing only spike. Ad26.COV2.S recipients had higher spike-specific TCR breadth than placebo recipients (P = 0.0014). The authors noted that total T cell responses may have been underestimated by the TCR breadth and depth analyses. After vaccination, substantial breadth of spike-specific CD8+ and CD4+ T cell responses was reported.

For CDR1 and CDR2, the germline V gene lists LGHNA and YSLEER. The CDR3 measures 16 amino acids from cysteine to phenylalanine. The entry retains the CDR3 DNA only, 48 bases that are in frame from base 1. The germline ends are 10 bases apart after V is trimmed by 1 base and J by 0 bases. TCRbeta CDR3 regions were sequenced with the immunoSEQ Assay. After extraction, genomic DNA underwent amplification by bias-controlled multiplex PCR, followed by high-throughput sequencing. The paper's data handling went like this. To quantify the absolute abundance of each unique TCRbeta CDR3 region, sequences were collapsed and filtered. T cell fraction was estimated by normalizing TCRbeta template counts to usable DNA, with usable DNA measured through amplification of reference genes found in all nucleated cells. Repertoire TCRs were annotated as SARS-CoV-2-specific by exact matching of V gene, CDR3 amino acid sequence and J gene to a known reactive TCR set. MIRA supplied the reference SARS-CoV-2 TCR set, which was filtered for enrichment in COVID-19-positive ImmuneCODE repertoires so that public or cross-reactive TCRs were removed. Using the MIRA antigens, annotated TCRs were further analysed by specific ORF or by position within an ORF. Depth was the summed frequency of annotated unique rearrangements, while breadth was defined as annotated unique rearrangements over total unique productive rearrangements. Group comparisons of TCR breadth used two-sided Wilcoxon rank-sum tests. TCRdb's version of the immuneACCESS table is confined to in-frame rearrangements and falls short of the full clone set. An unresolved V gene accounts for under half of the shortfall where checked; the remainder is of unknown origin. V, J and clone size were drawn from that table, and D and trimming were deduced from the DNA. In this sample the table shows roughly 100,000 clones, over 70% of which occur a single time. The biggest ten clones account for 17% of the sample.

With regard to this clone: The clone's antigen remains unknown. Base qualities were left out, and no much larger clone turns up one base away.

The meaning of the sample's time point label: individuals recovered from natural SARS-CoV-2 infection. This TCR was sampled from a human donor who had recovered from COVID-19. Source: peripheral blood, taken after recovery from COVID-19. The rearrangement joined TRBV4-3 to TRBJ1-3; the D gene remains uncertain. Here the CDR3 is given as CASSQGHSFSGNTIYF. DNA sequence: TGCGCCAGCAGCCAAGGTCACAGTTTCTCTGGAAACACCATATATTTT.